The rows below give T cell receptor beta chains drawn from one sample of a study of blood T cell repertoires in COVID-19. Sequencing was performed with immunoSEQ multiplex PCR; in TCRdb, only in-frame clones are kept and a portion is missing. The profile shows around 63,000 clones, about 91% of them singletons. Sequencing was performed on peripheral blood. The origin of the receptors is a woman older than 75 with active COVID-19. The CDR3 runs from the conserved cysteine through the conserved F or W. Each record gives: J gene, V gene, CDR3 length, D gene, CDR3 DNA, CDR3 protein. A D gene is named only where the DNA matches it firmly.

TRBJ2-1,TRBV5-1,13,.,TGCGCCAGCAGCTTAGCAAGCTACTTTGAGCAGTTCTTC,CASSLASYFEQFF
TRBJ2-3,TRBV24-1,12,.,TGTGCCACCAGTGATTATCTAGATACGCAGTATTTT,CATSDYLDTQYF
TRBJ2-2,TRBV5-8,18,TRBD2,TGTGCCAGCAGCCTCTGGGCGGAGCGGGGCTACAACACCGGGGAGCTGTTTTTT,CASSLWAERGYNTGELFF
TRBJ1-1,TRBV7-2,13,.,TGTGCCAGCAGCTCTTTGGGAGGACCTGAAGCTTTCTTT,CASSSLGGPEAFF
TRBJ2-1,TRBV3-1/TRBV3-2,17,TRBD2,TGTGCCAGCAGCCTTATTGTCGGGGGGAGTACCTACAATGAGCAGTTCTTC,CASSLIVGGSTYNEQFF
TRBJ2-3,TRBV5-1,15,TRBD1,TGCGCCAGCAGCGGCCGGGACAGGGCCACAGATACGCAGTATTTT,CASSGRDRATDTQYF
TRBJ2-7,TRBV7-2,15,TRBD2,TGTGCCAGCAGCTTAGATAGCGGGGGGGCCTACGAGCAGTACTTC,CASSLDSGGAYEQYF
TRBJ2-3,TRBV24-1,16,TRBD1,TGTGCCACCAGTGATTTGGGGACAGGGACTCCAGATACGCAGTATTTT,CATSDLGTGTPDTQYF
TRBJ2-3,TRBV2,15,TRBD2,TGTGCCAGCAGAAACATTCGGGACTACCCCAATACGCAGTATTTT,CASRNIRDYPNTQYF
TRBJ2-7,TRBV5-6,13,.,TGTGCCAGCAGCTTAATCTCCTCCTACGAGCAGTACTTC,CASSLISSYEQYF
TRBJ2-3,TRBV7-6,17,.,TGTGCCAGCAGCTTAGCGCACCAGACAGCTCATATGTATACGCAGTATTTT,CASSLAHQTAHMYTQYF
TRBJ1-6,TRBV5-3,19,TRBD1,TGTGCCAGAAGCTTGTGTTGTTGGGACAGGGAAACGGATAATTCACCCCTCCACTTT,CARSLCCWDRETDNSPLHF
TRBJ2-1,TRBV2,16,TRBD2,TGTGCCAGCAGTGATTCAGCGGGGGGCTCCTACAATGAGCAGTTCTTC,CASSDSAGGSYNEQFF
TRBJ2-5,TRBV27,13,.,TGTGCCAGCAGTTTATCCCCCTACCGGACCCAGTACTTC,CASSLSPYRTQYF
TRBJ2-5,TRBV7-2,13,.,TGTGCCAGCAGCTTACGAAGGGGGGAGACCCAGTACTTC,CASSLRRGETQYF
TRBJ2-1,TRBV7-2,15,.,TGTGCCAGCAGCGGTCAGGGGGGTTCCTACAATGAGCAGTTCTTC,CASSGQGGSYNEQFF
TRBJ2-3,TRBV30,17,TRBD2,TGTGCCTGGAGTGTAAAGGGACCTAGCGGGGCCACAGATACGCAGTATTTT,CAWSVKGPSGATDTQYF
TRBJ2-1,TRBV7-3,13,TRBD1,TGTGCCAGCAGCTTAGGACAGGGGAATGAGCAGTTCTTC,CASSLGQGNEQFF
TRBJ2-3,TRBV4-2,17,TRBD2,TGTGCCAGCAGCCAGACTGGGACTAGCGGGGCCCCAGATACGCAGTATTTT,CASSQTGTSGAPDTQYF
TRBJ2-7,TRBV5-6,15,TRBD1,TGTGCCAGCAGCCCTCGGGGACAGGGGGCGGGAGAGCAGTACTTC,CASSPRGQGAGEQYF